This T cell receptor beta chain was sequenced in a study of T-cell reconstitution after alpha-beta-depleted transplantation in children. Overall study findings and caveats: At the one-year point after transplant, T-cell counts and TCRbeta diversity were found to come mostly from T cells that had been newly produced.

The TCRbeta library was prepared with unique molecular identifiers. In TCRdb, the PCR reads were re-called with MiXCR into one record per CDR3 protein. The sample yields about 200,000 distinct CDR3 sequences, roughly 6.3% seen once. There are many counts of this clonotype. Its specificity is not known. The receptor was isolated from a girl under three years old with combined immunodeficiency, due to receive a stem cell transplant. The source was PBMCs, collected before TCRalphabeta/CD19-depleted stem cell transplant.

The CDR3 spells CASSPPWTADTQYF. The CDR3 bases are TGTGCCAGCAGTCCCCCCTGGACGGCAGATACGCAGTATTTT. The chain recombines TRBV12-3 or TRBV12-4 with TRBJ2-3; D not certain. The V end lost 5 bases, the J end lost 4 bases, and 13 bases lay between the germline ends. The CDR3 runs to 14 residues.